Below are 16 T cell receptor beta chains sequenced from a single sample in a study of Graves' ophthalmopathy and Graves' hyperthyroidism. Amplification targeted the TCR beta CDR3 regions, with RNA transcripts as the source material. First-round RT-PCR relied on HTBI primers, and a second-round multiplex PCR came next. MiXCR, applied by TCRdb to the multiplex PCR reads, yields one record per CDR3 protein. This sample has fewer than 600,000 distinct CDR3 sequences; around an eighth occur once, and the top ten carry about a tenth. The sequenced sample was blood. The receptors come from a woman in her thirties with Graves' ophthalmopathy.

This clonotype was detected ten times or more. This chain links TRBV6-1 with TRBJ1-1, with 8 nucleotides matching TRBD1. The CDR3 loop spans 13 amino acids. The germline gives CDR1 MNHNS, CDR2 SASEGT. Losses at the gene ends were 7 bases for V and 1 base for J; bases not matched to a gene: 2. CDR3 bases: TGTGCCAGCAAGGACAGGGAGAACACTGAAGCTTTCTTT. This codes for CASKDRENTEAFF.

The rearrangement links TRBV6-5 to TRBJ1-2; D may be TRBD1 (6 bases). The CDR3 covers 13 residues. The germline V gene has CDR1 MNHEY and CDR2 SVGAGI. The V end lost 0 bases, the J end lost 8 bases, and 10 bases lay between the germline ends. CDR3 residues: CASSYSAGEGYTF. CDR3 DNA: TGTGCCAGCAGTTACTCGGCAGGGGAAGGCTACACCTTC.

This clonotype has at least ten counts. It may be a read error: a sequence one base away is much more abundant. This rearrangement joins TRBV6-2 or TRBV6-3 to TRBJ2-5; D call uncertain. Germline V gene lookup returns CDR1 MNHEY and CDR2 SVGEGT. The CDR3 loop spans 12 amino acids. The CDR3 loop reads CAGSYLRETQYF. CDR3 bases: TGTGCCGGCAGTTACCTTCGGGAGACCCAGTACTTC.

There are many counts of this clonotype. The rearrangement uses TRBV2 and TRBJ2-7; a weak D match, TRBD1 (5 bases). V was shortened by 4 bases and J by 2 bases, with 12 bases between the two germline ends. The germline V gene has CDR1 SNHLY and CDR2 FYNNEI. The CDR3 loop spans 14 amino acids. In DNA form, the CDR3 reads TGTGCCAGCAGTGTACCCCAAGGGGCCTACGAGCAGTACTTC. Encoded protein: CASSVPQGAYEQYF.

This clonotype was counted ten times or more. The chain combines TRBV20-1 with TRBJ2-5; D not resolved. This CDR3 region has 14 residues. Germline CDR1 DFQATT, CDR2 SNEGSKA (reference sequence). Trimming removed 4 bases from V and 5 bases from J, with 17 bases in between. CDR3 loop: CSAMRRARMETQYF. The CDR3 DNA is TGCAGTGCTATGCGTCGGGCGCGGATGGAGACCCAGTACTTC.

This clonotype showed up many times. The chain is built from TRBV19 and TRBJ1-2; D might be TRBD1 (5 bases). The CDR3 totals 12 residues. Trimming left V 5 bases short and J 8 bases short, with 12 bases between. Germline V gene sequence: CDR1 LNHDA, CDR2 SQIVND (reference sequence). The CDR3 DNA sequence: TGTGCCAGTAGTCGGGACTACCAGGGCTACACCTTC. It is translated as CASSRDYQGYTF.

This clonotype was observed a handful of times. The V gene is TRBV11-2, the J gene TRBJ2-7; D not certain. Germline V gene lookup returns CDR1 SGHAT and CDR2 FQNNGV. The CDR3 spans 13 residues. V gave up 1 base and J gave up 4 bases, with 8 bases separating them. The CDR3 loop reads CASSLGAEYEQYF. The CDR3 nucleotides read TGTGCCAGCAGCTTAGGGGCGGAGTACGAGCAGTACTTC.

The V call is TRBV30, the J call TRBJ1-2, with D tentatively TRBD1 (5 bases). Trimming stripped 4 bases from V and 4 bases from J, with 16 bases between. CDR1 and CDR2 from the germline V gene are GTSNPN and SVGIG (reference sequence). This CDR3 contains 14 residues. The CDR3 DNA sequence: TGTGCCTGGACCCGGGACCTTATTTTCTATGGCTACACCTTC. Residues: CAWTRDLIFYGYTF. The variable domain in full, with the rest retrieved from reference TRBV30 and TRBJ1-2, is SQTIHQWPATLVQPVGSPLSLECTVEGTSNPNLYWYRQAAGRGLQLLFYSVGIGQISSEVPQNLSASRPQDRQFILSSKKLLLSDSGFYLCAWTRDLIFYGYTFGSGTRLTVV.

This rearrangement joins TRBV6-1 to TRBJ2-5, with D unresolved. V gave up 0 bases and J gave up 5 bases, with 16 bases separating them. The CDR3 has 16 amino acids. Germline CDR1 is MNHNS and CDR2 is SASEGT. The CDR3 loop is CASSEAWQAVGETQYF. As DNA, the CDR3 is TGTGCCAGCAGTGAAGCCTGGCAGGCTGTTGGGGAGACCCAGTACTTC.

The chain links TRBV9 to TRBJ2-5, with 11 bases aligning to TRBD2. The length of the CDR3 is 16 residues. Trimming took 0 bases from V and 4 from J; bases not matched to a gene: 5. The germline V gene encodes CDR1 SGDLS and CDR2 YYNGEE. DNA for the CDR3: TGTGCCAGCAGCGTAGAGGTTAGCGGGAGGGGAGAGACCCAGTACTTC. Protein product: CASSVEVSGRGETQYF.

This clonotype has at least ten counts. Germline and junction disagree at one end, which may indicate a read error. CDR3 coding DNA: TGTGCCAGCAGTTATGGGGACAGGAACTATGGCTGCACCTTC. This encodes CASSYGDRNYGCTF. V usage is TRBV2 and J usage is TRBJ1-2; 8 positions agree with TRBD1. The CDR3 runs 14 residues. Germline V lookup: CDR1 SNHLY, CDR2 FYNNEI.

CDR3 nucleotides: TGTGCCTGGAGTGTGTCTGGGTCGGAGACCCAGTACTTC. As protein: CAWSVSGSETQYF. This rearrangement joins TRBV30 to TRBJ2-5; D is ambiguous. The V gene's germline CDR1 is GTSNPN and CDR2 SVGIG (reference sequence). With 0 bases removed from V and 5 bases from J, the gap between germline ends came to 10 bases. This CDR3 is built from 13 residues. The full variable domain, completed using reference TRBV30 and TRBJ2-5, is SQTIHQWPATLVQPVGSPLSLECTVEGTSNPNLYWYRQAAGRGLQLLFYSVGIGQISSEVPQNLSASRPQDRQFILSSKKLLLSDSGFYLCAWSVSGSETQYFGPGTRLLVL.

In its sample, this clonotype was seen many times. V is TRBV30 and J is TRBJ1-2; D remains unclear. This CDR3 is built from 14 residues. CDR1 is GTSNPN and CDR2 is SVGIG in the germline V gene (reference sequence). CDR3 region: CAELRESHNYGYTF. Written as DNA, the CDR3 is TGTGCTGAATTGAGGGAATCCCATAACTATGGCTACACCTTC.

There are many counts of this clonotype. V usage is TRBV28 and J usage is TRBJ1-5; D might be TRBD1 (5 bases). Germline V gives CDR1 MDHEN, CDR2 SYDVKM. Deletions cut 5 bases from V and 6 bases from J, with 20 bases between. The CDR3 length is 16 residues. This chain's CDR3 is CASSLGTQSPSQPQHF. The CDR3 DNA follows: TGTGCCAGCAGTCTCGGGACCCAATCACCCAGTCAGCCCCAGCATTTT.

In this sample, this clonotype turned up many times. The rearrangement uses TRBV6-5 and TRBJ2-5, with D possibly being TRBD1 (5 bases). Germline CDR1 is MNHEY and CDR2 is SVGAGI. V lost 6 bases to trimming and J lost 4 bases, with 15 bases between them. This CDR3 is built from 14 residues. The CDR3, as DNA: TGTGCCAGCAGCCCCCCAGGGTTAGGAGAGACCCAGTACTTC. It is translated as CASSPPGLGETQYF.

About this clonotype itself: A read error may be the cause here, since a much bigger clone is one base away. V and J are TRBV2 and TRBJ1-2; 8 bases are shared with TRBD1. Germline V gene data show CDR1 as SNHLY and CDR2 as FYNNEI. The CDR3 length is 14 residues. After removal of 8 bases from V and 3 bases from J, the junction contained 8 bases not matched to a gene. CDR3 sequence: CASWEQGGDYGYTF. Written as DNA, the CDR3 is TGTGCCAGCTGGGAACAGGGGGGCGACTATGGCTACACCTTC.